The clone carrying this T cell receptor beta chain occurred once. The sample belongs to a study of technical replicates of blood from four donors. The CDR3 has 12 residues. Trimming cost V 7 bases and J 12 bases, with 19 bases left between them. Germline CDR1 LNHDA, CDR2 SQIVND (reference sequence). Method: immunoSEQ multiplex PCR; TCRdb's copy keeps in-frame clones and lacks some. Among about 62,000 clones listed, approximately 87% were seen once. The sample was PBMCs. V is TRBV19 and J is TRBJ2-7; D ambiguous. The receptor's source is a human donor in good health. Some clones in this sample may be carry-over from other donors' samples. CDR3 amino acids: CASTWQRIAPYF. The CDR3 bases are TGTGCCAGTACCTGGCAGCGAATTGCTCCGTACTTC.